Each of the 9 T cell receptor beta chains below was sequenced from the same sample in a study of T cell responses to AZD1222 COVID-19 vaccine listed by TCRdb under 2021. According to the study, the label for this sample's time point signals: baseline before first vaccination. In the paper's terms, the treatment or condition label means: meningococcal conjugate vaccine given as trial control. The library was generated by the immunoSEQ multiplex PCR assay. TCRdb re-hosts the immuneACCESS table, in-frame sequences only. Its copies lack some clones; in the studies checked, an unresolved V gene accounts for under half of them, and the cause for the rest is not known. For this sample there are 120,000 to 150,000 clones; over 90% appear just once. The leading ten clones occupy more than 0.8% of the sample. The material sequenced was peripheral blood, taken on day 0 of MenACWY control vaccination. All receptors come from an adult in good health.

The gene calls are TRBV5-4 and TRBJ2-3; 8 nucleotides match TRBD1. J gave up 3 bases and V 5 bases, and 5 bases lay outside the gene matches. The CDR3 runs 14 residues. Germline V gives CDR1 SGHNT, CDR2 YYREEE (reference sequence). The CDR3 loop is CASRPYRGTDTQYF. In DNA form, the CDR3 reads TGTGCCAGCAGACCTTACAGGGGGACAGATACGCAGTATTTT.

The genes are TRBV7-8 and TRBJ1-2; a possible D gene is TRBD1 (5 bases). The CDR3 sequence is 14 residues long. Trimming pared 1 base from V and 3 bases from J, leaving 9 bases between. CDR1 and CDR2 (germline): SGHVS, FQNEAQ. CDR3 region: CASSLGFRDYGYTF. DNA of the CDR3: TGTGCCAGCAGCTTAGGGTTCAGGGACTATGGCTACACCTTC.

The chain uses TRBV6-6 and TRBJ1-2; 8 bases agree with TRBD1. The trim removed 7 bases at V and 7 bases at J, leaving 8 bases unmatched. This CDR3 is built from 13 residues. Germline lookup yields CDR1 MNHNY and CDR2 SVGAGI (reference sequence). DNA for the CDR3: TGTGCCAGCACCATTTCAGACAGGGGTGGCTACACCTTC. As protein: CASTISDRGGYTF.

The CDR3 nucleotides are TGTGCCAGCAGCCGGGGGGCCTCCCGCGCGGAGCCCCAGCATTTT. Translation gives CASSRGASRAEPQHF. The rearrangement links TRBV13 to TRBJ1-5; weak D call: TRBD1 (6 bases). This CDR3 has 15 amino acids. V lost 5 bases and J lost 8, with 19 bases in between. Germline V gene lookup returns CDR1 PRHDT and CDR2 FYEKMQ (reference sequence).

The gene calls are TRBV13 and TRBJ2-7; 9 nucleotides align to TRBD1. V shed 4 bases, J shed 3 bases, and the junction held 4 bases outside the gene matches. CDR1 is PRHDT, CDR2 FYEKMQ, per germline (reference sequence). The CDR3 contains 14 residues. The CDR3 loop is CASSSTGGDYEQYF. The CDR3 DNA reads TGTGCCAGCAGCTCGACAGGGGGAGACTACGAGCAGTACTTC.

This chain joins TRBV7-9 and TRBJ2-7; D perhaps matches TRBD2 (6 bases). The CDR3 loop spans 15 amino acids. Trimming pared 5 bases from V and 0 bases from J, leaving 14 bases between. Germline-derived CDR1 and CDR2 are SEHNR and FQNEAQ (reference sequence). The CDR3 DNA follows: TGTGCCAGCAGCAAACCGGGACTCGGCTCCTACGAGCAGTACTTC. Amino acid sequence: CASSKPGLGSYEQYF.

The CDR3 is CASSHLGASTDTQYF. In DNA form, the CDR3 reads TGTGCCAGCAGCCATCTAGGGGCTAGCACAGATACGCAGTATTTT. The chain employs TRBV3-1 (or the pseudogene TRBV3-2) and TRBJ2-3; D is possibly TRBD1 (5 bases). Trimming pared 3 bases from V and 0 bases from J, leaving 10 bases between. The germline CDR1 and CDR2 sequences are LGHDT and YNNKEL (reference sequence). This CDR3 comprises 15 residues.

Only one count was recorded for this clone. V gene TRBV7-2 combines with J gene TRBJ1-1; a weak D match, TRBD1 (5 bases). Trimming cost V 4 bases and J 4 bases, with 13 bases left between them. This CDR3 has 14 amino acids. Germline V CDR1 and CDR2: SGHTA, FQGNSA. DNA of the CDR3: TGTGCCAGCAGCTCTCAGGGTGGGAGCACTGAAGCTTTCTTT. It is translated as CASSSQGGSTEAFF.

The rearrangement links TRBV6-5 to TRBJ2-5; D is unresolved. This CDR3 region has 13 residues. The germline V gene encodes CDR1 MNHEY and CDR2 SVGAGI. V was shortened by 5 bases and J by 9 bases, with 16 bases between the two germline ends. This CDR3 is CASSNEFGGPQYF. The CDR3, as DNA: TGTGCCAGCAGTAACGAATTTGGTGGTCCCCAGTACTTC.